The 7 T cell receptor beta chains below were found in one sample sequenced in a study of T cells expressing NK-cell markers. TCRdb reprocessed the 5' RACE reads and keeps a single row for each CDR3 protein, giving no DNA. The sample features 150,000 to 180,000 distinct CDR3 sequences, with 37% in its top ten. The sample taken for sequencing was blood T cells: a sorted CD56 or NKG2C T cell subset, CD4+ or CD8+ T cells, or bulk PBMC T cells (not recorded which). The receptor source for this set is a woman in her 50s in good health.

The chain's CDR3 is CSARGSTDSQPQHF. The chain uses TRBV20-1 and TRBJ1-5. The CDR3 is 14 amino acids. Germline V gives CDR1 DFQATT, CDR2 SNEGSKA (reference sequence).

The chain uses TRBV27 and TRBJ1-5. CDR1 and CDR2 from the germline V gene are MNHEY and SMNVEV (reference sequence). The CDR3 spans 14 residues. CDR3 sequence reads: CASSLRPYNQPQHF.

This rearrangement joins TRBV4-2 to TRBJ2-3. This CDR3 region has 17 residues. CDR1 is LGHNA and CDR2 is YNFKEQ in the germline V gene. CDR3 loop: CASSQGTGTATTDTQYF.

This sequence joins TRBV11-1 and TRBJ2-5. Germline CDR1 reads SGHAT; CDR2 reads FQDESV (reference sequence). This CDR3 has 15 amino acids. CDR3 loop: CASSPTSRRSETQYF. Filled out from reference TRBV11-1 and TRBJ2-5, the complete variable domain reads EAEVAQSPRYKITEKSQAVAFWCDPISGHATLYWYRQILGQGPELLVQFQDESVVDDSQLPKDRFSAERLKGVDSTLKIQPAELGDSAMYLCASSPTSRRSETQYFGPGTRLLVL.

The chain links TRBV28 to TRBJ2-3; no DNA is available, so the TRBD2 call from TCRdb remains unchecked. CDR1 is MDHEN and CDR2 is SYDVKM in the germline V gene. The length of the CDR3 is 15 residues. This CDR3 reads CASSLLAGNTDTQYF.

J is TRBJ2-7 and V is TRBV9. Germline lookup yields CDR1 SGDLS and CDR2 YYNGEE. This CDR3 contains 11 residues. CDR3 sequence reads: CASSVAYEQYF.

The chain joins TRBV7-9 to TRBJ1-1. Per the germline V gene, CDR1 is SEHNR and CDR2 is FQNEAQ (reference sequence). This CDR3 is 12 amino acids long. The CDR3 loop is CASSLRNAEAFF.